Sequencing of this T cell receptor (beta chain) was carried out in a study of shared clonotypes between healthy human individuals. Study-level information: Three men and a couple of women, aged 18 to 49, were donors.

Germline V gene sequence: CDR1 SGHRS, CDR2 YFSETQ. This CDR3 has 14 amino acids. The germline V and J ends were trimmed by 4 bases and 9 bases, with 17 bases remaining between them. Produced via immunoSEQ multiplex PCR; TCRdb's table is partial and in-frame only. The data show hundreds of thousands of clones, roughly 70% seen once. The receptor was derived from a woman aged 25 to 39 in good health. J is TRBJ2-1 and V is TRBV5-1, with TRBD1 as a possible D gene (6 bases). Sample: memory CD4+ T cells sorted from blood. Subset noted: CD45RA-negative fraction. The CDR3 protein is CASSVATGMGEQFF. In DNA, the CDR3 is TGCGCCAGCAGCGTTGCTACAGGGATGGGTGAGCAGTTCTTC.